This entry describes one T cell receptor (beta chain). The antigen is unknown. The CDR3 consists of 12 residues. V dropped 7 bases and J dropped 1 base, with 10 bases sitting between them. Germline CDR1 SQVTM, CDR2 ANQGSEA. This sample is drawn from a study of shared clonotypes between healthy human individuals. General study results and limits: Among several donors, roughly 5.5% of naive CD4 clonotypes were found in common.

Genomic DNA (from each subset) was split evenly across several immunoSEQ plates. Clones were read by immunoSEQ multiplex PCR, and TCRdb kept only the in-frame ones, dropping some. The sample shows hundreds of thousands of clones, approximately 96% of them seen only once. Naive CD8 cells, CD45RO-negative and positively selected for CCR7, excluded terminally differentiated effector memory CD45RA+ cells. The V call is TRBV29-1, the J call TRBJ1-1; possibly TRBD1 for D (6 bases). The sequenced material came from naive CD8+ T cells sorted from blood. The TCR sequence derives from a woman in her twenties or thirties in good health. This CDR3 reads CSGTEQNTEAFF. CDR3 DNA sequence: TGCAGCGGGACAGAGCAGAACACTGAAGCTTTCTTT.